A single T cell receptor beta chain is shown here with its context. A J-beta primer mix and a sample-barcoded 5' primer were used in a second PCR of about 7 to 12 cycles. TCRdb ran MiXCR on the 5' RACE reads and lists one entry per CDR3 protein. The sample lists hundreds of thousands of distinct CDR3 sequences; 55% to 70% were seen once. This record belongs to a study of blood T cells in healthy people across ages. CDR1 is DFQATT and CDR2 is SNEGSKA in the germline V gene (reference sequence). This CDR3 contains 13 residues. The sequence came from a man younger than 40 in good health. This rearrangement joins TRBV20-1 to TRBJ2-5; no clear D gene. The J call is doubtful: the DNA matches TRBJ2-7 better. Sample: blood. Here the CDR3 reads CSATPLGAYEQYF. Written as DNA, the CDR3 is TGCAGTGCTACCCCGCTCGGTGCCTACGAGCAGTACTTC.